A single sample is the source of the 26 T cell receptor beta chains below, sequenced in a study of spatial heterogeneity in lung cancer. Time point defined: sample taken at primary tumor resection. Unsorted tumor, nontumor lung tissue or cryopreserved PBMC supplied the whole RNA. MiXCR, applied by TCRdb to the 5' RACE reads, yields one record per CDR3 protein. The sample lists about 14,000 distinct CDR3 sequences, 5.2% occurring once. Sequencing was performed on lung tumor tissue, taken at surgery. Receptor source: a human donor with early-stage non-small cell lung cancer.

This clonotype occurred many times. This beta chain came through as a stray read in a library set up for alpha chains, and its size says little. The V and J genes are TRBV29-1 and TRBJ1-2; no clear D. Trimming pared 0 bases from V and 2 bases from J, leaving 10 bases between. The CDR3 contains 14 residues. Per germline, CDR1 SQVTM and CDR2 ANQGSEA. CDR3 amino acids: CSVEDPRRNYGYTF. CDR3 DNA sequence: TGCAGCGTTGAAGATCCGAGGAGAAACTATGGCTACACCTTC.

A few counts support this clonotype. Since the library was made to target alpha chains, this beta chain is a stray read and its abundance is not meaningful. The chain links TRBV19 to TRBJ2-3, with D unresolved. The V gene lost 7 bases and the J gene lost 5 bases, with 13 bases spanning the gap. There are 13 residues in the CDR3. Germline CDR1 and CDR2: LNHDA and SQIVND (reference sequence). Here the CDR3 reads CASIQERGDTQYF. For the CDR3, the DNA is TGTGCCAGTATTCAAGAGCGAGGAGATACGCAGTATTTT.

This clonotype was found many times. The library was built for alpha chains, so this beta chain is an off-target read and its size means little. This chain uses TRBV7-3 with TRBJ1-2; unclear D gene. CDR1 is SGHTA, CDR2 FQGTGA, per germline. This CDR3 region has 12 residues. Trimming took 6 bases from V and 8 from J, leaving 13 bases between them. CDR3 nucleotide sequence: TGTGCCAGCAGTCCGGGAATGGGAGGCTACACCTTC. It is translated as CASSPGMGGYTF.

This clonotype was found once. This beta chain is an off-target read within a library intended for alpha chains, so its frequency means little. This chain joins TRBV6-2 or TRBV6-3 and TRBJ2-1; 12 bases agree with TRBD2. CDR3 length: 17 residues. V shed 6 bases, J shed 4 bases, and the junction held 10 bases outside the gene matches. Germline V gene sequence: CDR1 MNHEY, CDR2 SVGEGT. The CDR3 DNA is TGTGCCAGCAGGCCCCTAGCGGGAGGGCCGAATTACAATGAGCAGTTCTTC. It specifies CASRPLAGGPNYNEQFF.

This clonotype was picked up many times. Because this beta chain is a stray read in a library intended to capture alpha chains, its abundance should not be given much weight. CDR3 protein: CASSRLSREAFF. The CDR3 nucleotides read TGTGCCAGCAGCCGGCTCTCCCGGGAAGCTTTCTTT. V usage is TRBV13 and J usage is TRBJ1-1; unclear D gene. Trimming removed 5 bases from V and 8 bases from J, with 12 bases in between. This CDR3 spans 12 amino acids. Germline loops: CDR1 PRHDT, CDR2 FYEKMQ (reference sequence).

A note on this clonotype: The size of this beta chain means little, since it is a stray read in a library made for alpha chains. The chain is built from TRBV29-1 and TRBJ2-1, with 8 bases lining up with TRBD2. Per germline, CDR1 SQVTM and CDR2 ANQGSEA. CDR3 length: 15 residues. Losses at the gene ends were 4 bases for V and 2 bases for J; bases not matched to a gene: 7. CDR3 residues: CSVGPPGLAYNEQFF. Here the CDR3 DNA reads TGCAGCGTTGGGCCCCCGGGACTAGCCTACAATGAGCAGTTCTTC.

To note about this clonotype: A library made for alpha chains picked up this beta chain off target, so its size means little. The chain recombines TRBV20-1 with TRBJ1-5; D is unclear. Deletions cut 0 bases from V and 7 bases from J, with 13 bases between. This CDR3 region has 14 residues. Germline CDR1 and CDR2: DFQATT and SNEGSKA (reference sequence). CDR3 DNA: TGCAGTGCTAGAGAGTCAGGTCTGGGACAGCCCCAGCATTTT. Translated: CSARESGLGQPQHF.

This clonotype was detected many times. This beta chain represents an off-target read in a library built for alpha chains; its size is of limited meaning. CDR3 region: CASSPQGGGPYGYTF. CDR3 in DNA: TGTGCCAGTAGTCCCCAAGGGGGGGGGCCGTATGGCTACACCTTC. The V gene is TRBV19, the J gene TRBJ1-2, with D tentatively TRBD1 (6 bases). In germline, CDR1 is LNHDA, CDR2 SQIVND (reference sequence). V gave up 5 bases and J gave up 5 bases, with 18 bases separating them. This CDR3 is built from 15 residues.

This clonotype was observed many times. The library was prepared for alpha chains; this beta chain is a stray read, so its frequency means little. CDR3 nucleotides: TGTGCCAGCTCACCACGAGGGGACTCAGATACGCAGTATTTT. Translation: CASSPRGDSDTQYF. The chain couples TRBV18 to TRBJ2-3, with a weak D call TRBD2 (6 bases). CDR1 is KGHSH and CDR2 is LQKENI in the germline V gene. The CDR3 spans 14 residues. Trimming cost V 1 base and J 4 bases, with 9 bases left between them.

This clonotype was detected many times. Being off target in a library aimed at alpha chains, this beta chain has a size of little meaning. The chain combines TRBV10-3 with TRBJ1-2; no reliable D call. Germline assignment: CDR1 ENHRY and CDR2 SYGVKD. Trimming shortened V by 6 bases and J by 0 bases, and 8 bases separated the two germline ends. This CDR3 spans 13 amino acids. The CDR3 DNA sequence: TGTGCCATCAGCATCGACTCTAACTATGGCTACACCTTC. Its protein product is CAISIDSNYGYTF.

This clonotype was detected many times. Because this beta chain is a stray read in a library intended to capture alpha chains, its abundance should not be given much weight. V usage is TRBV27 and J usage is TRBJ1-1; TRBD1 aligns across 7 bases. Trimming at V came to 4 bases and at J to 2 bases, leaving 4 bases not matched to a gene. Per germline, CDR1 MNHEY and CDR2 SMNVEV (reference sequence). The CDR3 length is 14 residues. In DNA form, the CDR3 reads TGTGCCAGCAGTTCGCGGACAGGAAACACTGAAGCTTTCTTT. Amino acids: CASSSRTGNTEAFF.

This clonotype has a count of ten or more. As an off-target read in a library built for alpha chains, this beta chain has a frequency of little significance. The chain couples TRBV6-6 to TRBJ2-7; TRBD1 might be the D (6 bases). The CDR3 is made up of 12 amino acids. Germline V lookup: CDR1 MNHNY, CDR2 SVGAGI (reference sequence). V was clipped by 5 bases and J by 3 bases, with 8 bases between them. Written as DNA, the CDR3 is TGTGCCAGCAGTACACAGGGCTACGAGCAGTACTTC. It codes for CASSTQGYEQYF.

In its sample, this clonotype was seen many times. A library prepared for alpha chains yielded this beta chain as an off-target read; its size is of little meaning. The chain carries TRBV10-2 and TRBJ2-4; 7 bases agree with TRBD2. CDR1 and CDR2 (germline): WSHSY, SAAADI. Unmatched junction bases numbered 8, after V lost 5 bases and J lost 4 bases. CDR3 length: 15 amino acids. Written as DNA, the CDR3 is TGCGCCAGCAGTCAACTAGCGACCGGAAAAAACATTCAGTACTTC. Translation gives CASSQLATGKNIQYF.

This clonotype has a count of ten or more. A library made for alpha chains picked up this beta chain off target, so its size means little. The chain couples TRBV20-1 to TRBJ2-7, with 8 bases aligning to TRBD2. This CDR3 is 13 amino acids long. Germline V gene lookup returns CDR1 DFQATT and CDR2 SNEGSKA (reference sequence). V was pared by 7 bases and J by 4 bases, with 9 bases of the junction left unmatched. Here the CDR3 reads CSVTKRGRYEQYF. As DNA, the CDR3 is TGCAGTGTGACTAAGCGGGGGAGGTACGAGCAGTACTTC.

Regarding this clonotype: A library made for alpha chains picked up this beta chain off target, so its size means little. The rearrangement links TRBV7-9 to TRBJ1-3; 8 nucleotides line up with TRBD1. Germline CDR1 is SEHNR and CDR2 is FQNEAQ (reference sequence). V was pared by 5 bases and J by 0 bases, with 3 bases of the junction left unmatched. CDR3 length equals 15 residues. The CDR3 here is CASSRTGYSGNTIYF. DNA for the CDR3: TGTGCCAGCAGCCGGACAGGGTACTCTGGAAACACCATATATTTT.

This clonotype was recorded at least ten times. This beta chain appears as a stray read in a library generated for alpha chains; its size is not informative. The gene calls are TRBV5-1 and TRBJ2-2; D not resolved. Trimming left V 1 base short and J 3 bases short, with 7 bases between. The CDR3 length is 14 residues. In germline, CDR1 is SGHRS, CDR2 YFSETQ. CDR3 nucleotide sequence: TGCGCCAGCAGCTTGAGGGCTGACACCGGGGAGCTGTTTTTT. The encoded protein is CASSLRADTGELFF.

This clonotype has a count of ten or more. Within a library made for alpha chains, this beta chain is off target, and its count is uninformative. The CDR3 is CSARGRDSGNSPLHF. The DNA for the CDR3 is TGCAGTGCTAGAGGCAGGGATTCGGGTAATTCACCCCTCCACTTT. The chain couples TRBV20-1 to TRBJ1-6, with a tentative D call TRBD1 (5 bases). V was clipped by 1 base and J by 6 bases, with 13 bases between them. The germline V gene encodes CDR1 DFQATT and CDR2 SNEGSKA (reference sequence). CDR3 length equals 15 residues.

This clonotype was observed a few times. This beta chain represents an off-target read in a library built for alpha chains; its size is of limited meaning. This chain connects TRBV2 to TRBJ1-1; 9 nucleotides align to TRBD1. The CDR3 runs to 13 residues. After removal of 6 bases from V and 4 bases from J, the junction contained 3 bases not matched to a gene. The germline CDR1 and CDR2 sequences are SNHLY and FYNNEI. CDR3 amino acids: CASRVTGGTEAFF. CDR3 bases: TGTGCCAGCAGGGTGACAGGGGGCACTGAAGCTTTCTTT.

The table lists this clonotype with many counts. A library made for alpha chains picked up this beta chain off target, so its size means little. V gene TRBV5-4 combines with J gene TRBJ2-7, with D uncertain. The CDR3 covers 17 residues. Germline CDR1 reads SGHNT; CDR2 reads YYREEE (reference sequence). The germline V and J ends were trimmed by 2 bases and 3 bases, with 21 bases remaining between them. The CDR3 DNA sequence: TGTGCCAGCAGCTTTGGAGTTTCGGTGGAAGAGCGCTACGAGCAGTACTTC. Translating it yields CASSFGVSVEERYEQYF.

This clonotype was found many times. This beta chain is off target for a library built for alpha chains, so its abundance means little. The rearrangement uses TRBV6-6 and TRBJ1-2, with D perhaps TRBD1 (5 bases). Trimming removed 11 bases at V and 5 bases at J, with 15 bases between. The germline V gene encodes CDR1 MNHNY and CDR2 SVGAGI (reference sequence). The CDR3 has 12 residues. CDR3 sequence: CACRGGTYGYTF. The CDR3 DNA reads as TGTGCCTGCCGCGGAGGGACTTATGGCTACACCTTC.

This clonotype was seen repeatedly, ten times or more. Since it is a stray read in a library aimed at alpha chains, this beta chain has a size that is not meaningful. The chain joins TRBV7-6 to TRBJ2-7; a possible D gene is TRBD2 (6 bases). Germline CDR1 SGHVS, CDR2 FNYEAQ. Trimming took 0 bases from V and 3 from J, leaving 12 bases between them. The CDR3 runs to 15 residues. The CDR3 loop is CASSLAAGRDYEQYF. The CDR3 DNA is TGTGCCAGCAGCTTAGCCGCCGGGAGAGACTACGAGCAGTACTTC.

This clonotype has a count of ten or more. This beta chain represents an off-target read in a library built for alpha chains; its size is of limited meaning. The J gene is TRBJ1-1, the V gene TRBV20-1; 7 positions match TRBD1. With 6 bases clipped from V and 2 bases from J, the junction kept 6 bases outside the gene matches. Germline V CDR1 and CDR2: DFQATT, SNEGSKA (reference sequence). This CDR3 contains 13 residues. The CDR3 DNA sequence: TGCAGTGCCCGGACAGGAGCTAACACTGAAGCTTTCTTT. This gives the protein CSARTGANTEAFF.

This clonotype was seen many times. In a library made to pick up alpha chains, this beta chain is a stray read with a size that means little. The CDR3 loop reads CASSEAAYEQYV. The CDR3 coding sequence is TGTGCCAGCAGTGAGGCAGCCTACGAGCAGTACGTC. The chain uses TRBV2 and TRBJ2-7; no clear D. V was shortened by 3 bases and J by 2 bases, with 5 bases between the two germline ends. Germline-derived CDR1 and CDR2 are SNHLY and FYNNEI. The CDR3 consists of 12 residues.

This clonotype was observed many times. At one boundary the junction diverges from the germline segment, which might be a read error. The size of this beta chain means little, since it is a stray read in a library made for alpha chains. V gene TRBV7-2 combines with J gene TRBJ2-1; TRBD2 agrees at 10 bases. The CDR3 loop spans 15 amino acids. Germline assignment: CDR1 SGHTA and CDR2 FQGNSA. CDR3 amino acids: CASSIAGGTYNEQFF. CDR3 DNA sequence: TGTGCCAGCAGCATAGCGGGGGGTACTTACAATGAGCAGTTCTTC. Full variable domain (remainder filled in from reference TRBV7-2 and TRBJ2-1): GAGVSQSPSNKVTEKGKDVELRCDPISGHTALYWYRQSLGQGLEFLIYFQGNSAPDKSGLPSDRFSAERTGGSVSTLTIQRTQQEDSAVYLCASSIAGGTYNEQFFGPGTRLTVL.

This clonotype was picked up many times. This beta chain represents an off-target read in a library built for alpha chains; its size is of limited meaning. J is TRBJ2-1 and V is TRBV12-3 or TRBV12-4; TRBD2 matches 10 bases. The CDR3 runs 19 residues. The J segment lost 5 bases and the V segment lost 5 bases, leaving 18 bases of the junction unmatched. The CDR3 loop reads CASSAPLAGAFTRDNEQFF. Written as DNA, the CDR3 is TGTGCCAGCAGTGCCCCCCTAGCGGGAGCCTTCACGAGGGACAATGAGCAGTTCTTC.

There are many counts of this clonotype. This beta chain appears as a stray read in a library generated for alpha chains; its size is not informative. Here the CDR3 DNA reads TGTGCCAGCAGTTACCGGAACAATCAGCCCCAGCATTTT. Its protein product is CASSYRNNQPQHF. The genes are TRBV6-5 and TRBJ1-5; D call uncertain. V dropped 2 bases and J dropped 3 bases, with 5 bases sitting between them. CDR1 and CDR2 (germline): MNHEY, SVGAGI. This CDR3 has 13 amino acids.